Below are 7 T cell receptor beta chains sequenced from a single sample in a study of CD8 T cells in ankylosing spondylitis. TCRdb redid the calling of the 5' RACE reads with MiXCR, one entry per CDR3 protein. The data show tens of thousands of distinct CDR3 sequences, roughly 5.3% seen once. The sequencing sample was made of blood, either unsorted or a sorted T cell fraction (not recorded which). Source of these receptors: a male donor with ankylosing spondylitis or in good health (not recorded which).

This clonotype was seen at least ten times. The chain employs TRBV6-2 or TRBV6-3 and TRBJ2-1; possible D gene TRBD2, 5 bases. Germline CDR1 and CDR2: MNHEY and SVGEGT. This CDR3 is 17 amino acids long. The V end was cut by 0 bases, the J end by 4 bases, with 16 bases between. The CDR3 is CASSYSPPTGVYNEQFF. The CDR3 bases are TGTGCCAGCAGTTACTCCCCGCCCACCGGGGTTTACAATGAGCAGTTCTTC.

This clonotype has at least ten counts. This chain links TRBV6-2 or TRBV6-3 with TRBJ2-3; D unresolved. Trimming pared 2 bases from V and 2 bases from J, leaving 2 bases between. Germline-derived CDR1 and CDR2 are MNHEY and SVGEGT. This CDR3 is built from 12 residues. The CDR3 here is CASSYTTDTQYF. The CDR3 DNA reads TGTGCCAGCAGTTACACCACAGATACGCAGTATTTT.

This clonotype was counted at least ten times. The rearrangement links TRBV5-1 to TRBJ2-3; 8 bases are shared with TRBD1. The CDR3 loop spans 13 amino acids. The junction had 10 bases not matched to a gene; V was cut back by 4 bases and J by 12 bases. Germline V CDR1 and CDR2: SGHRS, YFSETQ. The chain's CDR3 is CASSALPGQVQYF. For the CDR3, the DNA is TGCGCCAGCAGCGCATTACCGGGACAGGTTCAGTATTTT.

This clonotype was detected only a few times. The chain has TRBV18 and TRBJ2-7, with a possible D match to TRBD2 (5 bases). V gave up 3 bases and J gave up 5 bases, with 14 bases separating them. Germline V lookup: CDR1 KGHSH, CDR2 LQKENI. This CDR3 is 14 amino acids long. The CDR3 sequence is CASSPPGGFNEQYF. The CDR3 DNA reads TGTGCCAGCTCACCCCCAGGAGGATTCAACGAGCAGTACTTC.

This clonotype was detected ten times or more. This sequence joins TRBV5-1 and TRBJ2-2, with D tentatively TRBD2 (6 bases). The V gene lost 3 bases and the J gene lost 1 base, with 13 bases spanning the gap. CDR1 and CDR2 (germline): SGHRS, YFSETQ. The CDR3 is 16 amino acids. The CDR3 DNA sequence: TGCGCCAGCAGCTCCGACGGGGGTTTGAACACCGGGGAGCTGTTTTTT. Its translation is CASSSDGGLNTGELFF.

This clonotype was seen at least ten times. The chain couples TRBV20-1 to TRBJ1-1; D is undetermined. The CDR3 contains 14 residues. Germline V gene lookup returns CDR1 DFQATT and CDR2 SNEGSKA (reference sequence). Trimming pared 7 bases from V and 1 base from J, leaving 16 bases between. CDR3 sequence reads: CSGTGPLKNTEAFF. In DNA form, the CDR3 reads TGCAGTGGAACCGGGCCTCTAAAGAACACTGAAGCTTTCTTT.

This clonotype was detected many times. This chain joins TRBV28 and TRBJ1-1; D might be TRBD1 (5 bases). V gave up 6 bases and J gave up 1 base, with 30 bases separating them. From germline, CDR1 is MDHEN and CDR2 SYDVKM. The CDR3 sequence is 20 residues long. DNA of the CDR3: TGTGCCAGCAGCTGGGGACTCTGGACGGATCAAACATTTTCGAACACTGAAGCTTTCTTT. Protein: CASSWGLWTDQTFSNTEAFF.